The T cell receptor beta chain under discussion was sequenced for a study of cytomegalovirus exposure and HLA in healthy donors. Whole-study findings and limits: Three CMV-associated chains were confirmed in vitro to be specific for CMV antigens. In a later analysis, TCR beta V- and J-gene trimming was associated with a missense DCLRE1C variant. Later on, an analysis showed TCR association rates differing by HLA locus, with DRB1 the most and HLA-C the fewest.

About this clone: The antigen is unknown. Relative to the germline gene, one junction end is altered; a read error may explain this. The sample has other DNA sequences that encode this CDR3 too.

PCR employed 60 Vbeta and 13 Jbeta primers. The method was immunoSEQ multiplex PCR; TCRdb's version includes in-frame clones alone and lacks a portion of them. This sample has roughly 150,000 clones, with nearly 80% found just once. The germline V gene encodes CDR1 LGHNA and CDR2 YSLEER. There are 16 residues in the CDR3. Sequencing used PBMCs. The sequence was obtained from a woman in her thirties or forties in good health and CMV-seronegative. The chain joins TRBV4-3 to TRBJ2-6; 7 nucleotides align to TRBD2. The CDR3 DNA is TGCGCCAGCAGCCAAGAGGCGGGAGCTGGGGCCAACGGCCTGACTTTC. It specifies CASSQEAGAGANGLTF.